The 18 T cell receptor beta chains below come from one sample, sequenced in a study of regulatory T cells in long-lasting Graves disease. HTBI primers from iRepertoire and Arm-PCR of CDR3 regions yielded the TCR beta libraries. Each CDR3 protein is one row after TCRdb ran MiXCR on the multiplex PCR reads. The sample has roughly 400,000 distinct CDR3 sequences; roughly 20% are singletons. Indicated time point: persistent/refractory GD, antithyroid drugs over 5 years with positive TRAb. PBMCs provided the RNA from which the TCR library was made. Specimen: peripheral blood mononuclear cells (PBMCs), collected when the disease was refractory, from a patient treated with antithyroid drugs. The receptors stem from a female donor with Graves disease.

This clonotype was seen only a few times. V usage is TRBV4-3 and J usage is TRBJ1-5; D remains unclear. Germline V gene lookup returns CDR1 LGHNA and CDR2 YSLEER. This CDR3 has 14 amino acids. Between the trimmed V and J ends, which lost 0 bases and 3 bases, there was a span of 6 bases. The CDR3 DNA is TGCGCCAGCAGCCAAGATCCCACCAATCAGCCCCAGCATTTT. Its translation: CASSQDPTNQPQHF.

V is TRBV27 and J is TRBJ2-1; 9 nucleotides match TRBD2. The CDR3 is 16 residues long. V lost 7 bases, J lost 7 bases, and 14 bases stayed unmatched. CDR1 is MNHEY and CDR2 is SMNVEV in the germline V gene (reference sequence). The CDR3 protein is CASMDYRGGAWNEQFF. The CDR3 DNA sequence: TGTGCCAGCATGGACTATCGCGGGGGGGCCTGGAATGAGCAGTTCTTC.

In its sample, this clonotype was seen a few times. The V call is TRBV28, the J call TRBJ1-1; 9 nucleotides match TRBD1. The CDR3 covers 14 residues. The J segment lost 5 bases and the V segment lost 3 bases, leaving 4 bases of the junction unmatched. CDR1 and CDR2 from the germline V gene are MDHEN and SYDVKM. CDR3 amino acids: CASSFGDRDTEAFF. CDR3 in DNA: TGTGCCAGCAGTTTCGGGGACAGGGATACTGAAGCTTTCTTT.

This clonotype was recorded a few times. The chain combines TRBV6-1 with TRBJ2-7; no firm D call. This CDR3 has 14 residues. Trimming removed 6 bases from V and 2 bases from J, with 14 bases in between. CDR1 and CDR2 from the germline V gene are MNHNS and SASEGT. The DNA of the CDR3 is TGTGCCAGCAGCCGCCGTCACCAAGCCTACGAGCAGTACTTC. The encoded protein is CASSRRHQAYEQYF.

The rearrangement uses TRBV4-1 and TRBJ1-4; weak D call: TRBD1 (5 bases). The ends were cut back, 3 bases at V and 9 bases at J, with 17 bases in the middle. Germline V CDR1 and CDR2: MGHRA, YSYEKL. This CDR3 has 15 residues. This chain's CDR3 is CASSQPRDGVKKLFF. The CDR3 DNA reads TGCGCCAGCAGCCAGCCCCGGGACGGCGTGAAAAAACTGTTTTTT.

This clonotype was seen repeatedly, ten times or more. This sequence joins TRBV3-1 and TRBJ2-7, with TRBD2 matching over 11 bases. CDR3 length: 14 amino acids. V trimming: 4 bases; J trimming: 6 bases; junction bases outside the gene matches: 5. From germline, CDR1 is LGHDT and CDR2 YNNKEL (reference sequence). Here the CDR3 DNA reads TGTGCCAGCAGCCTGACTAGCGGGATGGGCGAGCAGTACTTC. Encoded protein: CASSLTSGMGEQYF.

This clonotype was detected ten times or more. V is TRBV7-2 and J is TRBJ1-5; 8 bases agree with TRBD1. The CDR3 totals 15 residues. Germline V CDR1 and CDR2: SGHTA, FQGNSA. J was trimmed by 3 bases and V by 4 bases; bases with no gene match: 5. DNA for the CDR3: TGTGCCAGCAGCTACAGACAGGGGACCAATCAGCCCCAGCATTTT. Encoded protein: CASSYRQGTNQPQHF.

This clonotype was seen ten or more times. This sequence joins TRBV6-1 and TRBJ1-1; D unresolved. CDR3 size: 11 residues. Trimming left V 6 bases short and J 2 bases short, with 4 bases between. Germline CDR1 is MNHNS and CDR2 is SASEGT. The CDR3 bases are TGTGCCAGCAGACGAAACACTGAAGCTTTCTTT. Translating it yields CASRRNTEAFF.

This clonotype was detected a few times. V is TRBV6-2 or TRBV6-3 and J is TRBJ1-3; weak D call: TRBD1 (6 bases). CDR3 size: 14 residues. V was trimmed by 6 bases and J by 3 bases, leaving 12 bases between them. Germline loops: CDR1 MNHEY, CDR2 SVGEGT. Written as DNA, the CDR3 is TGTGCCAGCAGCCCACAGGGTGGTGGAAACACCATATATTTT. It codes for CASSPQGGGNTIYF.

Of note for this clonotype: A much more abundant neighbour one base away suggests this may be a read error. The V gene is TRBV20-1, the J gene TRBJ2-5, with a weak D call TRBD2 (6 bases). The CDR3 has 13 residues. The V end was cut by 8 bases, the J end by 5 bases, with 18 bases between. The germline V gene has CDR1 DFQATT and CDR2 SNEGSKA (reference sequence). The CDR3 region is CSTIGRTMETQYF. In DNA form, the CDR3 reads TGCAGTACTATCGGACGGACTATGGAGACCCAGTACTTC.

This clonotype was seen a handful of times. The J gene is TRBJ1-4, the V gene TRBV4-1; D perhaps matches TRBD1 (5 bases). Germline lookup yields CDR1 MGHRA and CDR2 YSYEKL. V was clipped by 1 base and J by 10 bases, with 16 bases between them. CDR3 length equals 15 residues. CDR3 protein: CASSQVAQVEGKLFF. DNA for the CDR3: TGCGCCAGCAGCCAAGTCGCACAGGTCGAGGGAAAACTGTTTTTT.

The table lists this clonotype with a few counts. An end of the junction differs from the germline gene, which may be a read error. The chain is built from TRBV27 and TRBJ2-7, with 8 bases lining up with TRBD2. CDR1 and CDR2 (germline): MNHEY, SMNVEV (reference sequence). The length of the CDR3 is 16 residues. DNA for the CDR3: TGTACCAGCAGTTTATCTCCGACTAGCGCATCCTACGAGCAGTACTTC. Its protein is CTSSLSPTSASYEQYF.

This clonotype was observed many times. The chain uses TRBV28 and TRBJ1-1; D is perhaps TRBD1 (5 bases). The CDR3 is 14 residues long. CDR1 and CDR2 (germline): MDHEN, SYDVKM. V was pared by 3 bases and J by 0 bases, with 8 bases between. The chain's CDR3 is CASSFDSLNTEAFF. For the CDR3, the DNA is TGTGCCAGCAGTTTTGACAGCCTGAACACTGAAGCTTTCTTT. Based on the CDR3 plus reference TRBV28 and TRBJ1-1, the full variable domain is DVKVTQSSRYLVKRTGEKVFLECVQDMDHENMFWYRQDPGLGLRLIYFSYDVKMKEKGDIPEGYSVSREKKERFSLILESASTNQTSMYLCASSFDSLNTEAFFGQGTRLTVV.

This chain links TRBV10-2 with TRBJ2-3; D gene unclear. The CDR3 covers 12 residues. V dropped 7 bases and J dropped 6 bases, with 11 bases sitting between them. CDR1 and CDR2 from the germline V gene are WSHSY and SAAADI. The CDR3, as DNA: TGCGCCAGCACCCGATCCCAGGATACGCAGTATTTT. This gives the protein CASTRSQDTQYF.

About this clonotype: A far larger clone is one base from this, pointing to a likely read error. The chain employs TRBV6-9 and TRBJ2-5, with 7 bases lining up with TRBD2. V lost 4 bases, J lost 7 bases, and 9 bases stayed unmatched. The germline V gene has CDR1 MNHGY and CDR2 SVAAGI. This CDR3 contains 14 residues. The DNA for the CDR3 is TGTGCCAGCAGTTTTCAGGCCTCGGGGGGGACCCAGTACTTC. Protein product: CASSFQASGGTQYF.

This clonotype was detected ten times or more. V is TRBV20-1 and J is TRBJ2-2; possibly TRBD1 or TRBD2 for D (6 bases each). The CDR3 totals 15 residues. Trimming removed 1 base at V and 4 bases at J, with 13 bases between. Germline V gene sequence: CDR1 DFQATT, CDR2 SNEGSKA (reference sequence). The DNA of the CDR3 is TGCAGTGCTAGAGTGACGGGGGCGAGCACCGGGGAGCTGTTTTTT. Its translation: CSARVTGASTGELFF.

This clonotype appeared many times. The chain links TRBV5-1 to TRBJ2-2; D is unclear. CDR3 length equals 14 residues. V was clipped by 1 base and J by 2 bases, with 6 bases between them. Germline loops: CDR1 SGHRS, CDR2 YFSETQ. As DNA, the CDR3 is TGCGCCAGCAGCTTGATCCCAAACACCGGGGAGCTGTTTTTT. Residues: CASSLIPNTGELFF.

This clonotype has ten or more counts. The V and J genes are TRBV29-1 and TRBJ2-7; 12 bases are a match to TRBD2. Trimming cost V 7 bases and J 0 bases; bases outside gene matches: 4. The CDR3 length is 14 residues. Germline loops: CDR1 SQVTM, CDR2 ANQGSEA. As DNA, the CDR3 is TGCAGCGCTCTGACTAGCGGGAGCTCCTACGAGCAGTACTTC. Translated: CSALTSGSSYEQYF.